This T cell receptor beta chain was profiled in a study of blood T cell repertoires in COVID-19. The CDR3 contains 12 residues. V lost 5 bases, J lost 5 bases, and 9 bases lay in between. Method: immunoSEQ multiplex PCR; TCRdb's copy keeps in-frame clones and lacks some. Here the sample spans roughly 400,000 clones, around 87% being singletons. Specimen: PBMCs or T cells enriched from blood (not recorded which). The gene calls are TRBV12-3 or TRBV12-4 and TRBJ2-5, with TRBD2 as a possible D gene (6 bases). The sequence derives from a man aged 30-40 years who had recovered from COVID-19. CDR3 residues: CASSPGRETQYF. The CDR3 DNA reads TGTGCCAGCAGTCCAGGGAGGGAGACCCAGTACTTC.